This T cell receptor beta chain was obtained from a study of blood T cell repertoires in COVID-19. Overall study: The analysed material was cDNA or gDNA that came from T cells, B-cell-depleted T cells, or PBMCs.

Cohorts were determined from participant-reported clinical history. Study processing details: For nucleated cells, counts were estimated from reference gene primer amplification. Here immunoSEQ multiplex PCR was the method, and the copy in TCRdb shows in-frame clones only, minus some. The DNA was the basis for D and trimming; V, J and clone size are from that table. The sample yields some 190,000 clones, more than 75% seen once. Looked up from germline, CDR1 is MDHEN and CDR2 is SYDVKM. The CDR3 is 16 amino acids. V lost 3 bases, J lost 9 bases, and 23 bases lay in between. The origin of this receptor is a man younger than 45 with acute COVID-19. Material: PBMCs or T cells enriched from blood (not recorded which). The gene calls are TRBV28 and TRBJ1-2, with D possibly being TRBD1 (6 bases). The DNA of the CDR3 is TGTGCCAGCAGTTTCTTAGTTTTAGGGGGGGATCTATGCTACACCTTC. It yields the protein CASSFLVLGGDLCYTF.